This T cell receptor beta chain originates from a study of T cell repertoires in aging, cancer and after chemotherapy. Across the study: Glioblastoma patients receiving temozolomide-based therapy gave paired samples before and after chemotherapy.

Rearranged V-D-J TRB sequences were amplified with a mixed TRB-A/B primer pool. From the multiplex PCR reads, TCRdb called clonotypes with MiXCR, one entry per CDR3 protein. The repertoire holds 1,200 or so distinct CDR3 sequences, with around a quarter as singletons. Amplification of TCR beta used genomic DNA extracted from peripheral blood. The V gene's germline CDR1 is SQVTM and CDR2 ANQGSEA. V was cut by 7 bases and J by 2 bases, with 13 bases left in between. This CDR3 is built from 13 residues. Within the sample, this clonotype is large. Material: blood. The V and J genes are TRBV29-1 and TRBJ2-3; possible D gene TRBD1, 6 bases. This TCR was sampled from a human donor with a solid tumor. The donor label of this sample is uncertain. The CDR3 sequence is CSASRDNTDTQYF. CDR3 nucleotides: TGCAGCGCTAGCCGGGACAACACAGATACGCAGTATTTT.